The sequence of this T cell receptor (beta chain) was determined in a study of blood T cell repertoires in COVID-19. As for the study in general: Spain, Italy and the United States supplied samples that represented acute and convalescent COVID-19. Sample material is recorded as cDNA or gDNA derived from T cells, B-cell-depleted T cells, or PBMCs.

Original methodology: Counts of nucleated cells, estimated from reference gene primer amplification, were obtained. Only in-frame clones appear in the TCRdb table, and some are missing; sequencing was by immunoSEQ multiplex PCR. V and J calls and clone size are those listed in that table; D and trimming were worked out from the DNA. The table lists about 130,000 clones, roughly 87% of them singletons. V gave up 3 bases and J gave up 0 bases, with 14 bases separating them. Per germline, CDR1 LGHNA and CDR2 YSLEER. The CDR3 is 16 residues long. The rearrangement links TRBV4-3 to TRBJ1-1, with no clear D. This TCR derives from a woman over 75 with acute or convalescent COVID-19. The sample taken for sequencing was peripheral blood. DNA for the CDR3: TGCGCCAGCAGCCATAGGTGGGAGGGCATGAACACTGAAGCTTTCTTT. This codes for CASSHRWEGMNTEAFF.